The clone carrying this T cell receptor beta chain was seen more than once but under ten times. The antigen is unknown. Full-length variable regions came from constant-region reverse primers plus semi-nested Nested Universal Primer A PCR. TCRdb processed the 5' RACE reads anew with MiXCR; each CDR3 protein has one entry. The table records around 44,000 distinct CDR3 sequences, 22% of them present only once. Findings and limits, study-wide: Tumor memory CD4+ T cell TCR gene usage was found to cluster with blood and lymph node memory CD4+ cells and with lymph node naive CD4+ cells. The larger cohort examined one V-J beta rearrangement, not whole repertoires. Greatest tumor Treg TCR overlap was with tumor naive CD4+ cells.

The CDR3 contains 15 residues. V lost 7 bases and J lost 0; bases outside the gene matches: 4. Germline CDR1 reads SNHLY; CDR2 reads FYNNEI. Cells sorted as Tregs were CD4+, CD25+ and CD127-/low. Material for sequencing was Tregs sorted from blood. The V gene is TRBV2, the J gene TRBJ2-3, with 10 positions matching TRBD2. This clonotype was obtained from a female donor with breast cancer. The DNA for the CDR3 is TGTGCCAGCACGACTAGCGGGCCAAGCACAGATACGCAGTATTTT. Protein: CASTTSGPSTDTQYF.